These T cell receptor beta chains were read from a single sample in a study of cytomegalovirus exposure and HLA in healthy donors. Sequencing was performed with immunoSEQ multiplex PCR; in TCRdb, only in-frame clones are kept and a portion is missing. This sample has about 94,000 clones, with around 76% found just once. Material: PBMCs. The origin of the receptors is a man aged 35 to 55 in good health and CMV-seropositive. CDR3s include the opening cysteine and the closing phenylalanine or tryptophan. D genes are given only for firm matches. Size is omitted from some rows. Given values are once, few, many or a class for expanded clones.

clone size: NA; J gene: TRBJ2-3; D gene: TRBD2; V gene: TRBV29-1; CDR3 DNA: TGCAGCAAGCTGACTAGCGGCACAGATACGCAGTATTTT; CDR3 protein: CSKLTSGTDTQYF
clone size: NA; J gene: TRBJ2-5; D gene: NA; V gene: TRBV11-2; CDR3 DNA: TGTGCCAGCAGCTTATCTCTCGAGACCCAGTACTTC; CDR3 protein: CASSLSLETQYF
clone size: NA; J gene: TRBJ1-5; D gene: NA; V gene: TRBV13; CDR3 DNA: TGTGCCAGCAGCTCGCAGCAGGCGGGGCCCCAGCATTTT; CDR3 protein: CASSSQQAGPQHF
clone size: NA; J gene: TRBJ2-1; D gene: NA; V gene: TRBV27; CDR3 DNA: TGTGCCAGCAGTTTATCCCGACAGGCCAACAATGAGCAGTTCTTC; CDR3 protein: CASSLSRQANNEQFF
clone size: NA; J gene: TRBJ1-1; D gene: NA; V gene: TRBV10-3; CDR3 DNA: TGTGCCATCAGGGCAGGGTCCGGTCGGTACACTGAAGCTTTCTTT; CDR3 protein: CAIRAGSGRYTEAFF
clone size: NA; J gene: TRBJ2-1; D gene: TRBD1; V gene: TRBV19; CDR3 DNA: TGTGCCAGTAGTGTCCGGGACAGGGGCCTAGATGAGCAGTTCTTC; CDR3 protein: CASSVRDRGLDEQFF
clone size: NA; J gene: TRBJ1-1; D gene: NA; V gene: TRBV6-6; CDR3 DNA: TGTGCCAGCAGTTATGCAGGGATGGACACTGAAGCTTTCTTT; CDR3 protein: CASSYAGMDTEAFF
clone size: NA; J gene: TRBJ2-3; D gene: NA; V gene: TRBV7-2; CDR3 DNA: TGTGCCAGCAGCGCGAACAGGAGAGATACGCAGTATTTT; CDR3 protein: CASSANRRDTQYF
clone size: few; J gene: TRBJ2-1; D gene: TRBD2; V gene: TRBV6-5; CDR3 DNA: TGTGCCAGCAGACTTAGCGGGGGGAAATACAATGAGCAGTTCTTC; CDR3 protein: CASRLSGGKYNEQFF
clone size: NA; J gene: TRBJ2-7; D gene: NA; V gene: TRBV11-2; CDR3 DNA: TGTGCCAGCAGCTTAACAGGGGGGGAATACGAGCAGTACTTC; CDR3 protein: CASSLTGGEYEQYF
clone size: NA; J gene: TRBJ1-4; D gene: NA; V gene: TRBV4-1; CDR3 DNA: TGCGCCAGCAGCCAAGATGTGGCAGGCACTAATGAAAAACTGTTTTTT; CDR3 protein: CASSQDVAGTNEKLFF
clone size: NA; J gene: TRBJ2-5; D gene: NA; V gene: TRBV11-2; CDR3 DNA: TGTGCCAGCAGCTTAGAGTACAGAGCGGAAGAGACCCAGTACTTC; CDR3 protein: CASSLEYRAEETQYF
clone size: NA; J gene: TRBJ2-2; D gene: TRBD1; V gene: TRBV5-1; CDR3 DNA: TGCGCCAGCAGCCAGACAGGGGGGAAAACCGGGGAGCTGTTTTTT; CDR3 protein: CASSQTGGKTGELFF
clone size: NA; J gene: TRBJ2-5; D gene: TRBD2; V gene: TRBV19; CDR3 DNA: TGTGCCAGTAGACGGGAGGGGGAGACCCAGTACTTC; CDR3 protein: CASRREGETQYF
clone size: NA; J gene: TRBJ2-1; D gene: NA; V gene: TRBV14; CDR3 DNA: TGTGCCAGCAGCCCACTGTTGGCGGGGAAATACAATGAGCAGTTCTTC; CDR3 protein: CASSPLLAGKYNEQFF
clone size: NA; J gene: TRBJ2-1; D gene: TRBD2; V gene: TRBV18; CDR3 DNA: TGTGCCAGCTCACCAGGGGCGGGAGTAGGTAATGAGCAGTTCTTC; CDR3 protein: CASSPGAGVGNEQFF
clone size: NA; J gene: TRBJ2-7; D gene: NA; V gene: TRBV11-2; CDR3 DNA: TGTGCCAGCCAACTTCAAGGACTAAGCTCCTACGAGCAGTACTTC; CDR3 protein: CASQLQGLSSYEQYF